The present T cell receptor beta chain was sequenced within a study of T cell responses to AZD1222 COVID-19 vaccine. Study-level points and caveats: Among spike-specific TCRs, nearly half reportedly target unmutated variant regions.

Method: immunoSEQ multiplex PCR; TCRdb's copy keeps in-frame clones and lacks some. The table records about 120,000 clones, 85% to 90% of them present only once. This clone was seen more than once but under ten times. The antigen is undetermined. The V gene end was trimmed by 1 base and the J gene end by 3 bases; junction bases not matched to a gene: 10. Per the germline V gene, CDR1 is SGHTA and CDR2 is FQGNSA. The CDR3 loop spans 17 amino acids. The genes are TRBV7-2 and TRBJ1-2; the match to TRBD1 covers 8 bases. The specimen comprised peripheral blood, sampled on day 0 of AZD1222 vaccination. The receptor was isolated from an adult in good health. The CDR3 here is CASSLGGAQGADYGYTF. The CDR3 nucleotides read TGTGCCAGCAGCTTAGGGGGTGCTCAGGGGGCAGACTATGGCTACACCTTC. The full variable domain, with the rest looked up from reference TRBV7-2 and TRBJ1-2, is GAGVSQSPSNKVTEKGKDVELRCDPISGHTALYWYRQSLGQGLEFLIYFQGNSAPDKSGLPSDRFSAERTGGSVSTLTIQRTQQEDSAVYLCASSLGGAQGADYGYTFGSGTRLTVV.